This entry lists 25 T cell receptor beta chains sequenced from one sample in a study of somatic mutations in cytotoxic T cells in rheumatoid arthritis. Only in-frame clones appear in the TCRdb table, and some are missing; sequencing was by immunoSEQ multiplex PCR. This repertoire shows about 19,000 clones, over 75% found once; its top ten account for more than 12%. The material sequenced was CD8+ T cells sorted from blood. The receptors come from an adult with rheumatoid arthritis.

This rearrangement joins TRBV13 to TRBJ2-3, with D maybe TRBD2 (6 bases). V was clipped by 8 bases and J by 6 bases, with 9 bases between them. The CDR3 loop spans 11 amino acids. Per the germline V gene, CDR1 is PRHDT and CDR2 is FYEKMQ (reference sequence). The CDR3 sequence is CASERADTQYF. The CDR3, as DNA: TGTGCCAGCGAGCGGGCGGATACGCAGTATTTT. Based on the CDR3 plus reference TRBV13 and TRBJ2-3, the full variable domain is AAGVIQSPRHLIKEKRETATLKCYPIPRHDTVYWYQQGPGQDPQFLISFYEKMQSDKGSIPDRFSAQQFSDYHSELNMSSLELGDSALYFCASERADTQYFGPGTRLTVL.

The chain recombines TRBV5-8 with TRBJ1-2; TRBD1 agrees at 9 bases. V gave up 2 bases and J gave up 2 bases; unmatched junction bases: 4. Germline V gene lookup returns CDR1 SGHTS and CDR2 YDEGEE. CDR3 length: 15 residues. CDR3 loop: CASSFKGQGNYGYTF. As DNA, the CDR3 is TGTGCCAGCAGCTTTAAAGGACAGGGGAACTATGGCTACACCTTC. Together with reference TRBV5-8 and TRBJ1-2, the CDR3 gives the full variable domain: EAGVTQSPTHLIKTRGQQATLRCSPISGHTSVYWYQQALGLGLQFLLWYDEGEERNRGNFPPRFSGRQFPNYSSELNVNALELEDSALYLCASSFKGQGNYGYTFGSGTRLTVV.

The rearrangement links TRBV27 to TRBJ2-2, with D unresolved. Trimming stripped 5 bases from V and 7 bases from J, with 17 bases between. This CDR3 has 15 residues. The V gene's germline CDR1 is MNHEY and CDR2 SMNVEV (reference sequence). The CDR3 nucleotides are TGTGCCAGCAGTGCCTCTCCTAGGCGTTACGGGGAGCTGTTTTTT. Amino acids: CASSASPRRYGELFF.

The CDR3 spells CASHFQGNEQYF. The CDR3 DNA sequence: TGTGCCAGCCATTTCCAGGGGAACGAGCAGTACTTC. The chain carries TRBV5-5 and TRBJ2-7, with D possibly being TRBD1 (6 bases). Germline lookup yields CDR1 SGHKS and CDR2 YYEKEE (reference sequence). This CDR3 is built from 12 residues. The V end was cut by 7 bases, the J end by 5 bases, with 13 bases between.

DNA of the CDR3: TGTGCCAGCAGCCGAGGGAGAGGGGGCACCGGGGAGCTGTTTTTT. Residues: CASSRGRGGTGELFF. The V and J genes are TRBV11-3 and TRBJ2-2; possible D gene TRBD1, 6 bases. The CDR3 covers 15 residues. The ends were cut back, 5 bases at V and 4 bases at J, with 14 bases in the middle. Germline CDR1 and CDR2: SGHNT and YENEEA. The whole variable domain, remainder taken from reference TRBV11-3 and TRBJ2-2, is EAGVVQSPRYKIIEKKQPVAFWCNPISGHNTLYWYLQNLGQGPELLIRYENEEAVDDSQLPKDRFSAERLKGVDSTLKIQPAELGDSAVYLCASSRGRGGTGELFFGEGSRLTVL.

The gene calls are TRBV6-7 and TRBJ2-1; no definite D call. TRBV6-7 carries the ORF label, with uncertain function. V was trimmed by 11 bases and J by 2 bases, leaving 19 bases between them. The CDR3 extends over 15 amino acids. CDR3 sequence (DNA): TGTGCCTCTAAACTTTTCCTCACTCCCTACAATGAGCAGTTCTTC. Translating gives CASKLFLTPYNEQFF.

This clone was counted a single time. DNA of the CDR3: TGCGCCAGCAGCCAAGCGAGACCCACCTTTAAGGATGGCTACACCTTC. Translation gives CASSQARPTFKDGYTF. This rearrangement joins TRBV4-3 to TRBJ1-2; D ambiguous. Germline V lookup: CDR1 LGHNA, CDR2 YSLEER. The germline V and J ends were trimmed by 1 base and 6 bases, with 18 bases remaining between them. CDR3 length equals 16 residues.

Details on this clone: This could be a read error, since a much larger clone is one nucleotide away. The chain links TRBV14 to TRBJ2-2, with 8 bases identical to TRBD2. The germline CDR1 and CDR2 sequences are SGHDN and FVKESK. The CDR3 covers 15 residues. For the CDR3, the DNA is TGTGCCAGCAGCCAAGGTACTAGCGGAGCCGGGAAGCTGTTTTTT. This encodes CASSQGTSGAGKLFF.

The CDR3 DNA follows: TGTGCCAGCAGTTACGGGACCGATGGCTACACCTTC. Translated: CASSYGTDGYTF. The V and J genes are TRBV6-5 and TRBJ1-2; TRBD1 might be the D (5 bases). The V gene's germline CDR1 is MNHEY and CDR2 SVGAGI. V was clipped by 2 bases and J by 6 bases, with 7 bases between them. This CDR3 has 12 residues.

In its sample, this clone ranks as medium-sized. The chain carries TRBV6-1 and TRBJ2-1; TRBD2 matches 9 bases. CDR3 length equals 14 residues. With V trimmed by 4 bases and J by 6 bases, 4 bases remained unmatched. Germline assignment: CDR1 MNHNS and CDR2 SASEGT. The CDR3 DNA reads TGTGCCAGCAGTGCTAGCGGGACATTCAATGAGCAGTTCTTC. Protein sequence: CASSASGTFNEQFF.

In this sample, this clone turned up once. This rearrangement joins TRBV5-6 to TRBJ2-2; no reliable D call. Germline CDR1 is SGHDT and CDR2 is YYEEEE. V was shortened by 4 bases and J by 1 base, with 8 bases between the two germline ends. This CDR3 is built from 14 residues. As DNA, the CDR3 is TGTGCCAGCAGCCCGGACGGGAACACCGGGGAGCTGTTTTTT. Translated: CASSPDGNTGELFF.

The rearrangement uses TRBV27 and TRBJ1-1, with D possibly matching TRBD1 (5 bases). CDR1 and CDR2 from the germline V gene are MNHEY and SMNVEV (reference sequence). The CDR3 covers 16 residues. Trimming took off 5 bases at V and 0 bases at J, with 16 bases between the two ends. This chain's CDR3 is CASSTLQGTVNTEAFF. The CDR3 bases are TGTGCCAGCAGTACACTACAAGGGACGGTGAACACTGAAGCTTTCTTT.

The chain's CDR3 is CASSLARVRGSSTNEKLFF. The CDR3 region has the DNA TGTGCCAGCAGCTTAGCGCGAGTCAGGGGTAGTTCCACTAATGAAAAACTGTTTTTT. The chain recombines TRBV7-8 with TRBJ1-4, with D perhaps matching TRBD1 (6 bases). Germline assignment: CDR1 SGHVS and CDR2 FQNEAQ. There are 19 residues in the CDR3. The germline V and J ends were trimmed by 0 bases and 2 bases, with 19 bases remaining between them.

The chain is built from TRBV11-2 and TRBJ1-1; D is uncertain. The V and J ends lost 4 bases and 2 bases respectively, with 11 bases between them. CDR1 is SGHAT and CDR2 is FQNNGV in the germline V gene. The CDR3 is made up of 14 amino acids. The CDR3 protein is CASSSINTNTEAFF. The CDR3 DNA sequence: TGTGCCAGCAGCTCAATAAATACTAACACTGAAGCTTTCTTT.

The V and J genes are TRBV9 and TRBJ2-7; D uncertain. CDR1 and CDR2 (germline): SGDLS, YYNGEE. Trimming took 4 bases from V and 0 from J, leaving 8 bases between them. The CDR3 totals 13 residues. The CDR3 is CASSLEPSYEQYF. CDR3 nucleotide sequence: TGTGCCAGCAGCCTAGAACCCTCCTACGAGCAGTACTTC.

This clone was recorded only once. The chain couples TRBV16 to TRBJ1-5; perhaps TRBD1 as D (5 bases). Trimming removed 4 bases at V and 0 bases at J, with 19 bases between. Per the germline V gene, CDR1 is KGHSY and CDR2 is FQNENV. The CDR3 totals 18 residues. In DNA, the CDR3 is TGTGCCAGCAGCCGAGGGTACAGGAGAGATTATAGCAATCAGCCCCAGCATTTT. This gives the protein CASSRGYRRDYSNQPQHF.

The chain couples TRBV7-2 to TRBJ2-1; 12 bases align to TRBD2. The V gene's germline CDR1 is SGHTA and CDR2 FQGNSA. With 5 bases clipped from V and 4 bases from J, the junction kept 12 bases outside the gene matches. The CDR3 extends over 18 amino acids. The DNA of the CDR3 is TGTGCCAGCAGCCGTGGACTAGCGGGAATAGTAGTTTACAATGAGCAGTTCTTC. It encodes CASSRGLAGIVVYNEQFF.

The DNA for the CDR3 is TGTGCCAGCAGGGTATGGAGGGTCCGGGGTAATGAGCAGTTCTTC. This translates into CASRVWRVRGNEQFF. The chain has TRBV28 and TRBJ2-1; D may be TRBD2 (6 bases). The length of the CDR3 is 15 residues. Deletions cut 6 bases from V and 7 bases from J, with 19 bases between. The V gene's germline CDR1 is MDHEN and CDR2 SYDVKM.

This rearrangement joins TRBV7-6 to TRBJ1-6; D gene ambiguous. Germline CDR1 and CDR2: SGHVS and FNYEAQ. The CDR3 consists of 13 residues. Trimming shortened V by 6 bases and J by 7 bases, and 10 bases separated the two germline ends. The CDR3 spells CASSEGMNSPLHF. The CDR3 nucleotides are TGTGCCAGCAGTGAGGGAATGAATTCACCCCTCCACTTT.

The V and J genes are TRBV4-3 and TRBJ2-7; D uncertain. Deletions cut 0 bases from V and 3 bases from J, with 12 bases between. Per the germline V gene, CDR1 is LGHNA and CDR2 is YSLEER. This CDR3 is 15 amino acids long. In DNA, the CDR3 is TGCGCCAGCAGCCAAGATCCGGGCACAATCTACGAGCAGTACTTC. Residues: CASSQDPGTIYEQYF.

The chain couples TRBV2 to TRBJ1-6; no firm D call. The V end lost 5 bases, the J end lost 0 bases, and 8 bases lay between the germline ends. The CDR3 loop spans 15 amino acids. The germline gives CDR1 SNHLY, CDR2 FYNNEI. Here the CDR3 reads CASSSESSYNSPLHF. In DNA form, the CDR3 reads TGTGCCAGCAGTTCCGAAAGCTCCTATAATTCACCCCTCCACTTT.

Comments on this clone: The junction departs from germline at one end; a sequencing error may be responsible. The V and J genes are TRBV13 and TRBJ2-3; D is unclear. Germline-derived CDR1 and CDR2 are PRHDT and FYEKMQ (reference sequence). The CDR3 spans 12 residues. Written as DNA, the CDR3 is TGTGCCAGCAGCCTAGGCACAGATACGCAGTATTTT. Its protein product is CASSLGTDTQYF. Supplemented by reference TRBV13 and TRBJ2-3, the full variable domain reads AAGVIQSPRHLIKEKRETATLKCYPIPRHDTVYWYQQGPGQDPQFLISFYEKMQSDKGSIPDRFSAQQFSDYHSELNMSSLELGDSALYFCASSLGTDTQYFGPGTRLTVL.

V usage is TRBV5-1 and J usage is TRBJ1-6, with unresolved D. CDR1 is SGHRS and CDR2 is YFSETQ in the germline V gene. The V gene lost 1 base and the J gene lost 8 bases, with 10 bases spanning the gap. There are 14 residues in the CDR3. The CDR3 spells CASSLSGWDSPLHF. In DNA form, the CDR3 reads TGCGCCAGCAGCTTGTCCGGGTGGGATTCACCCCTCCACTTT.

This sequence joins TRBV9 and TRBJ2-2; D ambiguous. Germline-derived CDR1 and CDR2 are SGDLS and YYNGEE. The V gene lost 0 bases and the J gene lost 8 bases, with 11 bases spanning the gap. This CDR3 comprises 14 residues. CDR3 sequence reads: CASSVDTSRGELFF. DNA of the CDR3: TGTGCCAGCAGCGTAGATACTTCCCGGGGGGAGCTGTTTTTT.

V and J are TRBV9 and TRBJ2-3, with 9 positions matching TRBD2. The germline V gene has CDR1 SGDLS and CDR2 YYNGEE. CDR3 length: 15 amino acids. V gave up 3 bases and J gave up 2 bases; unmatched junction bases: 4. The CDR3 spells CASSGPSGVTDTQYF. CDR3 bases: TGTGCCAGCAGCGGCCCTAGCGGGGTCACAGATACGCAGTATTTT.